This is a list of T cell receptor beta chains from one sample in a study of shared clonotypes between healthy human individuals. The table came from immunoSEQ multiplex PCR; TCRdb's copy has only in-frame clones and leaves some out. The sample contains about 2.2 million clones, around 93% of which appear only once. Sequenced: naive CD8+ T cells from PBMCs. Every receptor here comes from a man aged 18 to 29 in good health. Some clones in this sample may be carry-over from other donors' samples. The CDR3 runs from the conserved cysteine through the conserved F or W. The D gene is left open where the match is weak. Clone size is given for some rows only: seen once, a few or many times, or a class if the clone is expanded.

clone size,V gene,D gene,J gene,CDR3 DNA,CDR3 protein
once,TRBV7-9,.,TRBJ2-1,TGTGCCAGCAGCCAAGTGGGGCACAATGAGCAGTTCTTC,CASSQVGHNEQFF
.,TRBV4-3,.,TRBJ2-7,TGCGCCAGCAGCCAACGTCGGGAGAGCTCCTACGAGCAGTACTTC,CASSQRRESSYEQYF
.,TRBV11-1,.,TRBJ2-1,TGTGCCAGCAGCTCGCGCGGAACACCTACCTCTGGTGAGCAGTTCTTC,CASSSRGTPTSGEQFF
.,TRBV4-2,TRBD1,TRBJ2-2,TGTGCCAGCAGCCAAGACAGACAGGGTTCCGGGGAGCTGTTTTTT,CASSQDRQGSGELFF
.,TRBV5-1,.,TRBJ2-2,TGCGCCAGCAACACCCCGGGAGAATCTGTAGGCGGGGAGCTGTTTTTT,CASNTPGESVGGELFF
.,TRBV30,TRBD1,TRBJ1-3,TGTGCCCTCCGGACAGGGGTGAGGTCTGGAAACACCATATATTTT,CALRTGVRSGNTIYF
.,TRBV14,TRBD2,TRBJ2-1,TGTGCCAGCAGGACGCGGACTAGCGGGAGCGATTGGTTCTTC,CASRTRTSGSDWFF
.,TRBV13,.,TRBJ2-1,TGTGCCAGCACCGTTAGAACCTACAATGAGCAGTTCTTC,CASTVRTYNEQFF
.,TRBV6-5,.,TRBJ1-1,TGTGCCAGCAGTTACCGGACCCGGGGTACTGAAGCTTTCTTT,CASSYRTRGTEAFF
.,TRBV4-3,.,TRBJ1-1,TGCGCCAGCAGCCAAGAGGGGGGTTTCATGAACACTGAAGCTTTCTTT,CASSQEGGFMNTEAFF
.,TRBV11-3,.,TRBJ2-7,TGTGCCAGCAGCCCCCGGGACCCGACACCCTACGAGCAGTACTTC,CASSPRDPTPYEQYF
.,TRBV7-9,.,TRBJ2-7,TGTGCCAGCATGTCAGGGGCCAACTACGAGCAGTACTTC,CASMSGANYEQYF
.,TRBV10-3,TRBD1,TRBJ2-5,TGTGCCATCAGTGAGCCCGGGACAGGGGGAGAGACCCAGTACTTC,CAISEPGTGGETQYF